This TCR beta chain stems from a study of blood T cells in healthy people across ages. Turning to the study itself: The template switching approach captured approximately one barcoded beta molecule for every two T cells.

Drawn from each donor were roughly 10 milliliters of peripheral blood. Together with a sample-barcoded 5' primer, a J-beta primer mix was included in a second PCR lasting roughly 6 to 12 cycles. TCRdb called the 5' RACE reads again in MiXCR, with one record for every CDR3 protein. This repertoire shows about 780,000 distinct CDR3 sequences, approximately 59% found once; its top ten account for approximately 30%. Trimming pared 4 bases from V and 5 bases from J, leaving 13 bases between. This CDR3 comprises 14 residues. Looked up from germline, CDR1 is SGHRS and CDR2 is YFSETQ. This sequence joins TRBV5-1 and TRBJ2-1, with TRBD1 as a possible D gene (6 bases). This clonotype was sampled from a man aged 25 to 40 in good health. Sequences were obtained from blood. CDR3 loop: CASSRAGDHNEQFF. DNA for the CDR3: TGCGCCAGCAGCCGGGCAGGGGACCACAATGAGCAGTTCTTC.